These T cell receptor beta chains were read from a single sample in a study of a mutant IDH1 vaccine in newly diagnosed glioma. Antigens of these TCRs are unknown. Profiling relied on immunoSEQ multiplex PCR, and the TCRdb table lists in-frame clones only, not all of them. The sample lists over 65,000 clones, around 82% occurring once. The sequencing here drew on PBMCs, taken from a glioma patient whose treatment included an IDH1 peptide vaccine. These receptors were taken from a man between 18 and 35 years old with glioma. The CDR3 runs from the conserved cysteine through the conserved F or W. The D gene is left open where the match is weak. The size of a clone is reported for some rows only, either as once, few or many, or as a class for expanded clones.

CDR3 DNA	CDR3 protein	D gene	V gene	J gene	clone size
TGTGCCAGCAGCGCAGGTGTGGGGCTAGCGGACTACGAGCAGTACTTC	CASSAGVGLADYEQYF	TRBD2	TRBV9	TRBJ2-7	-
TGTGCCAGCCTGTCGACAGGGGCTAATGAAAAACTGTTTTTT	CASLSTGANEKLFF	TRBD1	TRBV2	TRBJ1-4	few
TGTGCCACCAGCAGGACAGGGTTCACCGGGGAGCTGTTTTTT	CATSRTGFTGELFF	TRBD1	TRBV15	TRBJ2-2	-
TGTGCCTGGAGTGTTTGGGGGACAGGGGAGTCACCCCTCCACTTT	CAWSVWGTGESPLHF	TRBD1	TRBV30	TRBJ1-6	-
TGTGCCAGCACCCCCAGCGGGGGATCCTACAATGAGCAGTTCTTC	CASTPSGGSYNEQFF	TRBD2	TRBV9	TRBJ2-1	-
TGTGCCAGCAGCTTGGATCGAGTTGCCCAGCCCCAGCATTTT	CASSLDRVAQPQHF	-	TRBV5-5	TRBJ1-5	once
TGTGCTAGTGGTTTCGGCCCCGGACAGGGAGGGGAGACCCAGTACTTC	CASGFGPGQGGETQYF	-	TRBV12-5	TRBJ2-5	-
TGTGCCAGCAGCTTCGGACAGAGTAATGAAAAACTGTTTTTT	CASSFGQSNEKLFF	-	TRBV7-8	TRBJ1-4	-
TGTGCCATCAGTGATCCGGGGGCCTATGGCTACACCTTC	CAISDPGAYGYTF	-	TRBV10-3	TRBJ1-2	-
TGTGCCAGCAGTGCCACCCGGGACAGGGGGCATGGCTACACCTTC	CASSATRDRGHGYTF	TRBD1	TRBV6-5	TRBJ1-2	-
TGTGCCAGCAGTCCTAGCGGGGCTTACTACAATGAGCAGTTCTTC	CASSPSGAYYNEQFF	TRBD2	TRBV2	TRBJ2-1	-
TGCGCCAGCAGCCAAGATTGGGCCAGGGGAGGTGGGGCCAACGTCCTGACTTTC	CASSQDWARGGGANVLTF	-	TRBV4-1	TRBJ2-6	-
TGTGCCAGCAGCGTAGACCCCGTCGGTTTTGAGACCCAGTACTTC	CASSVDPVGFETQYF	-	TRBV9	TRBJ2-5	-
TGCGCCAGCAGCCAAGAGATTAGCGAGAGCTACGAGCAGTACTTC	CASSQEISESYEQYF	-	TRBV4-3	TRBJ2-7	-
TGTGCCACCCAGACCAGGGTCCAAGAGACCCAGTACTTC	CATQTRVQETQYF	-	TRBV15	TRBJ2-5	-
TGTGCCACCGGGGACGCTCAATACAATGAGCAGTTCTTC	CATGDAQYNEQFF	-	TRBV25-1	TRBJ2-1	-
TGTGCCAGCAGCGATTTCCCCCAACAGCGAAAACTGTTTTTT	CASSDFPQQRKLFF	-	TRBV6-1	TRBJ1-4	-